Below, one TCR beta chain is given with its context. Its specificity is unknown. Some clones are missing from TCRdb's copy, which holds only in-frame ones; the method was immunoSEQ multiplex PCR. The data hold tens of thousands of clones, with over 85% observed a single time. The record originates from a study of graft-versus-host responses after intestinal transplantation. The CDR3 contains 15 residues. Germline CDR1 is SGDLS and CDR2 is YYNGEE. The V end lost 3 bases, the J end lost 1 base, and 8 bases lay between the germline ends. Specimen: unstimulated CD8+ T cells sorted from spleen or lymph node cells, collected before transplant. The clonotype originates from a human donor who was the organ donor for an intestinal transplant. V gene TRBV9 combines with J gene TRBJ2-6; TRBD1 might be the D (6 bases). The CDR3 protein is CASSGTESGANVLTF. The CDR3 DNA reads TGTGCCAGCAGCGGGACAGAATCTGGGGCCAACGTCCTGACTTTC.